Shown below are 26 T cell receptor beta chains from a single sample sequenced in a study of naive CD8 T cells in extremely preterm neonates. Elective cesarean births at about 35-42 weeks, without labor or membrane rupture, supplied the cord blood. Generated by immunoSEQ multiplex PCR, the TCRdb table keeps only in-frame clones and is missing some. The sample has more than 7,000 clones, 80% to 95% seen once; the top ten hold roughly 0.5%. Sequencing was done on a sample of naive CD8+ T cells from cord blood. Every receptor here comes from a newborn in good health.

The V and J genes are TRBV5-8 and TRBJ1-2; 11 positions match TRBD1. From germline, CDR1 is SGHTS and CDR2 YDEGEE. The CDR3 has 14 residues. Germline trimming cut 5 bases from V and 4 bases from J; bases unmatched to any gene: 4. CDR3 in amino acids: CASSAGTGGYGYTF. CDR3 nucleotides: TGTGCCAGCAGTGCCGGGACAGGGGGCTATGGCTACACCTTC.

The chain recombines TRBV19 with TRBJ2-3; D perhaps matches TRBD1 (5 bases). V was pared by 6 bases and J by 1 base, with 5 bases between. Germline assignment: CDR1 LNHDA and CDR2 SQIVND (reference sequence). The CDR3 sequence is 12 residues long. The CDR3 spells CASRQGTDTQYF. The CDR3 DNA sequence: TGTGCCAGTAGACAGGGCACAGATACGCAGTATTTT.

The chain combines TRBV5-6 with TRBJ1-6, with a tentative D call TRBD1 (5 bases). CDR3 length equals 13 residues. V lost 0 bases to trimming and J lost 9 bases, with 7 bases between them. CDR1 and CDR2 from the germline V gene are SGHDT and YYEEEE. The CDR3: CASSLGGGSPLHF. The DNA of the CDR3 is TGTGCCAGCAGCTTGGGGGGGGGTTCACCCCTCCACTTT.

The chain employs TRBV6-5 and TRBJ1-1; D not resolved. V was shortened by 2 bases and J by 0 bases, with 13 bases between the two germline ends. This CDR3 region has 16 residues. Germline lookup yields CDR1 MNHEY and CDR2 SVGAGI. CDR3 nucleotide sequence: TGTGCCAGCAGTTACAGGCAGGCCCTTATGAACACTGAAGCTTTCTTT. Its protein product is CASSYRQALMNTEAFF.

The chain has TRBV19 and TRBJ1-5; D is possibly TRBD1 (6 bases). This CDR3 spans 15 amino acids. Per the germline V gene, CDR1 is LNHDA and CDR2 is SQIVND (reference sequence). The V and J ends lost 4 bases and 2 bases respectively, with 12 bases between them. In DNA form, the CDR3 reads TGTGCCAGTAGTAGGGGCAGGGGAGGCAATCAGCCCCAGCATTTT. Translation: CASSRGRGGNQPQHF.

The chain carries TRBV5-6 and TRBJ2-2; 16 nucleotides match TRBD2. The CDR3 contains 17 residues. Germline lookup yields CDR1 SGHDT and CDR2 YYEEEE. J was trimmed by 6 bases and V by 5 bases; bases with no gene match: 7. The CDR3 spells CASSGGLAGGPAGELFF. The CDR3 DNA follows: TGTGCCAGCAGTGGGGGACTAGCGGGGGGGCCAGCCGGGGAGCTGTTTTTT.

The J gene is TRBJ2-1, the V gene TRBV12-5; 7 positions match TRBD1. Germline CDR1 reads LGHNT; CDR2 reads FRNRAP. This CDR3 has 15 residues. Trimming cost V 3 bases and J 0 bases; bases outside gene matches: 2. CDR3 coding DNA: TGTGCTAGTGGTTTCCGACAGGGCTCCTACAATGAGCAGTTCTTC. Its translation is CASGFRQGSYNEQFF.

The gene calls are TRBV11-2 and TRBJ1-2; 9 positions agree with TRBD1. The CDR3 has 12 residues. J lost 8 bases, V lost 2 bases, and 0 bases had no gene match. Germline loops: CDR1 SGHAT, CDR2 FQNNGV. The DNA of the CDR3 is TGTGCCAGCAGCTTAACAGGGGGCGGCTACACCTTC. The encoded protein is CASSLTGGGYTF.

V gene TRBV5-4 combines with J gene TRBJ2-5; the match to TRBD1 covers 7 bases. With V trimmed by 4 bases and J by 2 bases, 5 bases remained unmatched. Germline V gene data show CDR1 as SGHNT and CDR2 as YYREEE (reference sequence). This CDR3 spans 14 amino acids. This CDR3 reads CASSPRTGQETQYF. The CDR3 region has the DNA TGTGCCAGCAGCCCTCGGACAGGTCAAGAGACCCAGTACTTC.

The chain joins TRBV14 to TRBJ2-5; 15 nucleotides agree with TRBD2. This CDR3 has 15 residues. With V trimmed by 3 bases and J by 4 bases, 0 bases remained unmatched. Germline CDR1 and CDR2: SGHDN and FVKESK. CDR3 sequence reads: CASSQGLAGGETQYF. The CDR3 region has the DNA TGTGCCAGCAGCCAGGGACTAGCGGGGGGAGAGACCCAGTACTTC.

This rearrangement joins TRBV5-4 to TRBJ2-7; maybe TRBD1 (5 bases). Germline lookup yields CDR1 SGHNT and CDR2 YYREEE (reference sequence). There are 12 residues in the CDR3. V dropped 10 bases and J dropped 0 bases, with 11 bases sitting between them. CDR3 region: CAFQGSSYEQYF. DNA of the CDR3: TGTGCCTTTCAGGGCAGCTCCTACGAGCAGTACTTC.

In its sample, this clone was seen a few times. The chain couples TRBV7-9 to TRBJ2-7, with 7 positions matching TRBD2. Trimming took 4 bases from V and 7 from J; bases not matched to a gene: 4. CDR3 length: 12 amino acids. Germline V CDR1 and CDR2: SEHNR, FQNEAQ (reference sequence). The CDR3 spells CASSWREGEQYF. In nucleotides, the CDR3 is TGTGCCAGCAGCTGGAGGGAGGGGGAGCAGTACTTC.

In its sample, this clone was seen a few times. V usage is TRBV4-1 and J usage is TRBJ2-7; TRBD1 matches 10 bases. V lost 0 bases to trimming and J lost 3 bases; unmatched junction nucleotides: 2. CDR1 is MGHRA, CDR2 YSYEKL, per germline. The CDR3 is 15 residues long. The CDR3 DNA sequence: TGCGCCAGCAGCCAAGAACGGACAGGGGGCTACGAGCAGTACTTC. It codes for CASSQERTGGYEQYF.

The CDR3 bases are TGCGCCAGCAGCTTGGAACGTGGACAGGGGGCTGGAAACACCATATATTTT. This sequence encodes CASSLERGQGAGNTIYF. The V call is TRBV5-1, the J call TRBJ1-3, with TRBD1 matching 10 bases. The length of the CDR3 is 17 residues. Germline-derived CDR1 and CDR2 are SGHRS and YFSETQ. J lost 2 bases, V lost 0 bases, and 5 bases had no gene match.

The CDR3 DNA is TGCGCCAGCTCTGCCGGGACAGGGGGCTACGAGCAGTACTTC. It specifies CASSAGTGGYEQYF. The J gene is TRBJ2-7, the V gene TRBV4-3; 11 bases map to TRBD1. The CDR3 covers 14 residues. The junction had 6 bases not matched to a gene; V was cut back by 8 bases and J by 3 bases. Germline values: CDR1 LGHNA, CDR2 YSLEER.

This rearrangement joins TRBV4-1 to TRBJ2-1, with TRBD2 identical over 8 bases. The junction had 3 bases not matched to a gene; V was cut back by 4 bases and J by 7 bases. Germline V gives CDR1 MGHRA, CDR2 YSYEKL. The CDR3 length is 13 residues. CDR3 bases: TGCGCCAGCAGCCCGCCTAGCGGGAATGAGCAGTTCTTC. This sequence encodes CASSPPSGNEQFF.

This clone was seen a few times. The chain uses TRBV4-1 and TRBJ2-7; D not certain. The V end was cut by 1 base, the J end by 5 bases, with 15 bases between. There are 15 residues in the CDR3. Germline V gives CDR1 MGHRA, CDR2 YSYEKL. CDR3 nucleotides: TGCGCCAGCAGCCAAGTGTCTGGCAGTAGCAACGAGCAGTACTTC. Protein product: CASSQVSGSSNEQYF.

The V gene is TRBV7-9, the J gene TRBJ1-3; unclear D gene. Trimming shortened V by 1 base and J by 4 bases, and 5 bases separated the two germline ends. CDR3 size: 13 residues. Looked up from germline, CDR1 is SEHNR and CDR2 is FQNEAQ (reference sequence). The CDR3 loop reads CASSLDRGNTIYF. CDR3 coding DNA: TGTGCCAGCAGCTTAGATAGAGGAAACACCATATATTTT.

This sequence joins TRBV11-1 and TRBJ2-5, with D possibly being TRBD2 (7 bases). The germline V and J ends were trimmed by 2 bases and 1 base, with 17 bases remaining between them. The CDR3 extends over 17 amino acids. CDR1 and CDR2 from the germline V gene are SGHAT and FQDESV (reference sequence). CDR3 DNA sequence: TGTGCCAGCAGCTTACGGCGGGGGCCACAATTCCAAGAGACCCAGTACTTC. It encodes CASSLRRGPQFQETQYF.

This chain joins TRBV4-1 and TRBJ1-5, with TRBD1 identical over 9 bases. After removal of 2 bases from V and 2 bases from J, the junction contained 1 base not matched to a gene. The CDR3 is made up of 15 amino acids. Germline V gives CDR1 MGHRA, CDR2 YSYEKL. Here the CDR3 DNA reads TGCGCCAGCAGCCAACGGACAGGGGGCAATCAGCCCCAGCATTTT. Its translation: CASSQRTGGNQPQHF.

To note about this clone: At one end, the junction sequence differs from germline, possibly due to a read error. Other nucleotide sequences from this sample produce the same CDR3. The CDR3 sequence is CASSDGQGLNTEAFF. In DNA, the CDR3 is TGTGCCAGCAGTGATGGACAGGGACTGAACACTGAAGCCTTCTTT. The rearrangement uses TRBV27 and TRBJ1-1, with TRBD1 matching 8 bases. The CDR3 extends over 15 amino acids. Germline assignment: CDR1 MNHEY and CDR2 SMNVEV (reference sequence).

The gene calls are TRBV27 and TRBJ2-7; 7 nucleotides line up with TRBD1. The germline V gene encodes CDR1 MNHEY and CDR2 SMNVEV (reference sequence). This CDR3 comprises 13 residues. With V trimmed by 5 bases and J by 2 bases, 3 bases remained unmatched. The CDR3 loop reads CASSQGQPYEQYF. The CDR3 nucleotides are TGTGCCAGCAGTCAGGGACAGCCCTACGAGCAGTACTTC.

In this sample, this clone turned up once. The sample holds other DNA sequences that translate to the same CDR3. This chain joins TRBV13 and TRBJ2-5; 8 bases are a match to TRBD1. The CDR3 sequence is 15 residues long. J was trimmed by 4 bases and V by 1 base; bases with no gene match: 5. Looked up from germline, CDR1 is PRHDT and CDR2 is FYEKMQ (reference sequence). In nucleotides, the CDR3 is TGTGCCAGCAGCTTAGAAGACAGGGGAGGAGAGACCCAGTACTTC. Its protein is CASSLEDRGGETQYF.

The genes are TRBV4-3 and TRBJ1-3, with D tentatively TRBD1 (5 bases). V was pared by 0 bases and J by 2 bases, with 8 bases between. Looked up from germline, CDR1 is LGHNA and CDR2 is YSLEER. CDR3 length equals 15 residues. CDR3 nucleotide sequence: TGCGCCAGCAGCCAAGATGGACAAGCTGGAAACACCATATATTTT. Translation: CASSQDGQAGNTIYF.

The chain couples TRBV28 to TRBJ1-1; TRBD1 matches at 11 bases. CDR3 length: 13 residues. Trimming removed 9 bases from V and 6 bases from J; junction bases left unmatched: 6. The germline gives CDR1 MDHEN, CDR2 SYDVKM. As DNA, the CDR3 is TGTGCCAGTCACCGGACAGGGGGCGCTGAAGCTTTCTTT. Its translation: CASHRTGGAEAFF.

The chain recombines TRBV6-1 with TRBJ1-1; the match to TRBD1 covers 7 bases. This CDR3 has 12 residues. Germline V lookup: CDR1 MNHNS, CDR2 SASEGT. V lost 6 bases and J lost 6; bases outside the gene matches: 4. The CDR3 DNA sequence: TGTGCCAGCAGGGGACAGAGCCCTGAAGCTTTCTTT. Protein: CASRGQSPEAFF.